The sequence of this TCR beta chain was determined in a study of blood T cell repertoires in COVID-19. This table comes from immunoSEQ multiplex PCR, and its TCRdb copy is limited to in-frame clones, with some not included. The table records around 200,000 clones, around 87% of them present only once. The CDR3 has 14 amino acids. Losses at the gene ends were 5 bases for V and 3 bases for J; bases not matched to a gene: 5. The germline V gene has CDR1 MNHEY and CDR2 SVGAGI. Sequencing was performed on peripheral blood. The source is a man aged 55 to 69 who had recovered from COVID-19. This rearrangement joins TRBV6-5 to TRBJ2-7, with 9 bases fitting TRBD1. The CDR3 DNA is TGTGCCAGCAGTCGGACAGGGGAAGGCTACGAGCAGTACTTC. It codes for CASSRTGEGYEQYF.